The 22 T cell receptor beta chains in this list originate from one sample, sequenced in a study of cytomegalovirus exposure and HLA in healthy donors. The PCR employed 60 Vbeta primers together with 13 Jbeta primers. The assay was immunoSEQ multiplex PCR, and TCRdb's table has in-frame clones only and misses some. The sample includes about 110,000 clones, 65% to 90% of them seen just once. Specimen: PBMCs. The receptors were sampled from a woman aged 25 to 45 in good health and CMV-seronegative.

This clone was counted once. This chain joins TRBV19 and TRBJ2-5; D unresolved. This CDR3 spans 12 amino acids. With 4 bases removed from V and 7 bases from J, the gap between germline ends came to 10 bases. Per germline, CDR1 LNHDA and CDR2 SQIVND (reference sequence). The CDR3 loop reads CASSTPLGTQYF. The CDR3 DNA reads as TGTGCCAGTAGTACCCCTCTCGGGACCCAGTACTTC.

The sample holds one count of this clone. The rearrangement links TRBV15 to TRBJ1-1; no firm D call. CDR1 is LNHNV and CDR2 is YYDKDF in the germline V gene (reference sequence). The CDR3 covers 14 residues. V lost 0 bases, J lost 5 bases, and 10 bases lay in between. The CDR3 region is CATSRDPTSTEAFF. CDR3 bases: TGTGCCACCAGCAGAGATCCCACATCTACTGAAGCTTTCTTT.

This sequence joins TRBV28 and TRBJ1-2; 9 positions agree with TRBD1. CDR1 is MDHEN and CDR2 is SYDVKM in the germline V gene. The CDR3 contains 15 residues. V lost 5 bases and J lost 1; bases outside the gene matches: 5. DNA for the CDR3: TGTGCCAGCAGTCAGACAGGGGGGGGTAACTATGGCTACACCTTC. It codes for CASSQTGGGNYGYTF.

The rearrangement joins TRBV7-2 to TRBJ1-1; 7 bases fit TRBD1. V lost 4 bases to trimming and J lost 0 bases; unmatched junction nucleotides: 5. Germline CDR1 SGHTA, CDR2 FQGNSA. The CDR3 runs to 15 residues. The CDR3 is CASSYRTGMNTEAFF. The CDR3 DNA reads TGTGCCAGCAGCTACCGGACAGGAATGAACACTGAAGCTTTCTTT.

J is TRBJ1-2 and V is TRBV18, with a possible D match to TRBD1 (6 bases). The CDR3 is 15 amino acids. Trimming shortened V by 3 bases and J by 6 bases, and 17 bases separated the two germline ends. Germline-derived CDR1 and CDR2 are KGHSH and LQKENI. CDR3 sequence reads: CASSPRTDSSDGYTF. CDR3 coding DNA: TGTGCCAGCTCACCTAGGACAGATTCCTCTGATGGCTACACCTTC.

This sequence joins TRBV28 and TRBJ1-3, with D possibly being TRBD1 (5 bases). Per germline, CDR1 MDHEN and CDR2 SYDVKM. V lost 5 bases and J 1 base, leaving 18 bases between the germline ends. The CDR3 contains 17 residues. The CDR3 here is CASSAPLGGWSGNTIYF. The CDR3 DNA reads TGTGCCAGCAGTGCCCCCCTGGGGGGTTGGTCTGGAAACACCATATATTTT.

This clone was found once. The chain has TRBV15 and TRBJ2-3; tentatively, D is TRBD1 (5 bases). Trimming took off 3 bases at V and 3 bases at J, with 7 bases between the two ends. The germline gives CDR1 LNHNV, CDR2 YYDKDF (reference sequence). The CDR3 has 13 amino acids. CDR3: CATSSRDTDTQYF. Written as DNA, the CDR3 is TGTGCCACCAGCAGCAGGGATACAGATACGCAGTATTTT.

This clone was counted a single time. The V call is TRBV19, the J call TRBJ1-2, with D tentatively TRBD1 (6 bases). Looked up from germline, CDR1 is LNHDA and CDR2 is SQIVND (reference sequence). Trimming removed 10 bases from V and 2 bases from J, with 17 bases in between. The CDR3 covers 14 residues. CDR3 coding DNA: TGTGCCACCGCGGAGGGGGGGCCCAACTATGGCTACACCTTC. It encodes CATAEGGPNYGYTF.

The chain couples TRBV29-1 to TRBJ1-1; D is possibly TRBD1 (5 bases). V lost 4 bases and J 5 bases, leaving 14 bases between the germline ends. Looked up from germline, CDR1 is SQVTM and CDR2 is ANQGSEA. The CDR3 extends over 13 amino acids. CDR3 coding DNA: TGCAGCGTTGTTCAGGGCCCGAGAACTGAAGCTTTCTTT. Protein: CSVVQGPRTEAFF. The complete variable domain, with remaining parts taken from reference TRBV29-1 and TRBJ1-1, reads SAVISQKPSRDICQRGTSLTIQCQVDSQVTMMFWYRQQPGQSLTLIATANQGSEATYESGFVIDKFPISRPNLTFSTLTVSNMSPEDSSIYLCSVVQGPRTEAFFGQGTRLTVV.

The chain employs TRBV10-3 and TRBJ2-2, with 12 positions matching TRBD2. Germline assignment: CDR1 ENHRY and CDR2 SYGVKD. V shed 11 bases and J 6 bases; nucleotides not matched to a gene: 13. The CDR3 sequence is 16 residues long. The chain's CDR3 is CAAAALAGGRSGELFF. In nucleotides, the CDR3 is TGTGCCGCCGCCGCGCTAGCGGGAGGGAGGTCCGGGGAGCTGTTTTTT.

The sample holds one count of this clone. The chain has TRBV4-1 and TRBJ2-1; no definite D call. The V and J ends lost 1 base and 6 bases respectively, with 19 bases between them. Germline V gene data show CDR1 as MGHRA and CDR2 as YSYEKL. This CDR3 is 17 amino acids long. The CDR3 nucleotides read TGCGCCAGCAGCCAAGCCGGTGGCGGATCTTTTTCCAATGAGCAGTTCTTC. This gives the protein CASSQAGGGSFSNEQFF.

This clone was seen once. The chain links TRBV25-1 to TRBJ2-7; 7 bases map to TRBD1. Germline assignment: CDR1 MGHDK and CDR2 SYGVNS. The CDR3 totals 15 residues. Trimming at V came to 5 bases and at J to 0 bases, leaving 7 bases not matched to a gene. Written as DNA, the CDR3 is TGTGCCAGCAGTAACAGGGGTCCCCCCTCCTACGAGCAGTACTTC. This codes for CASSNRGPPSYEQYF.

The chain links TRBV27 to TRBJ2-1; 9 nucleotides match TRBD1. Trimming took 7 bases from V and 4 from J; bases not matched to a gene: 11. CDR1 MNHEY and CDR2 SMNVEV come from the germline V gene (reference sequence). CDR3 size: 16 residues. The CDR3 sequence is CASKGWGTGNYNEQFF. The DNA of the CDR3 is TGTGCCAGCAAAGGCTGGGGGACAGGGAATTACAATGAGCAGTTCTTC.

This sequence joins TRBV6-9 and TRBJ2-1; 8 bases are shared with TRBD2. CDR1 and CDR2 (germline): MNHGY, SVAAGI. Trimming cost V 2 bases and J 5 bases; bases outside gene matches: 8. The CDR3 sequence is 16 residues long. The CDR3 loop is CASSYNSLAGDNEQFF. The CDR3 DNA sequence: TGTGCCAGCAGTTATAATAGTCTAGCGGGTGACAATGAGCAGTTCTTC.

This rearrangement joins TRBV13 to TRBJ2-3; tentatively, D is TRBD2 (6 bases). CDR3 size: 16 residues. V shed 4 bases and J shed 0 bases, with 14 bases lying between them. From germline, CDR1 is PRHDT and CDR2 FYEKMQ (reference sequence). The CDR3 nucleotides read TGTGCCAGCAGCTCTCGGACTACCTCTAGCACAGATACGCAGTATTTT. As protein: CASSSRTTSSTDTQYF.

This chain connects TRBV15 to TRBJ2-3, with D unclear. Per the germline V gene, CDR1 is LNHNV and CDR2 is YYDKDF (reference sequence). Between the trimmed V and J ends, which lost 4 bases and 5 bases, there was a span of 10 bases. The CDR3 totals 13 residues. CDR3 loop: CATSNPPGDTQYF. In DNA form, the CDR3 reads TGTGCCACCAGCAACCCCCCCGGAGATACGCAGTATTTT.

This rearrangement joins TRBV7-9 to TRBJ2-3; the match to TRBD2 covers 7 bases. Trimming at V came to 11 bases and at J to 0 bases, leaving 14 bases not matched to a gene. The germline V gene has CDR1 SEHNR and CDR2 FQNEAQ (reference sequence). This CDR3 has 16 residues. The CDR3 loop is CAAPQRDDTSTDTQYF. The CDR3 region has the DNA TGTGCCGCCCCCCAGCGGGACGATACTAGCACAGATACGCAGTATTTT.

The chain joins TRBV6-1 to TRBJ1-2; 8 bases line up with TRBD1. V lost 2 bases, J lost 3 bases, and 5 bases stayed unmatched. Germline CDR1 reads MNHNS; CDR2 reads SASEGT. CDR3 length: 15 residues. CDR3 residues: CASSEQGAPYYGYTF. The DNA of the CDR3 is TGTGCCAGCAGTGAACAGGGGGCCCCTTACTATGGCTACACCTTC.

The CDR3 DNA follows: TGTGCCAGCAGCCAAGGACAGGGGGCGTCGGGAGGAGCTTTCTTT. Translating it yields CASSQGQGASGGAFF. The chain has TRBV7-9 and TRBJ1-1; 11 bases match TRBD1. J lost 10 bases, V lost 5 bases, and 12 bases had no gene match. This CDR3 is built from 15 residues. The germline V gene has CDR1 SEHNR and CDR2 FQNEAQ (reference sequence).

In its sample, this clone was seen once. The genes are TRBV2 and TRBJ1-1; perhaps TRBD1 as D (6 bases). The germline V gene has CDR1 SNHLY and CDR2 FYNNEI. With 6 bases removed from V and 5 bases from J, the gap between germline ends came to 10 bases. This CDR3 has 12 residues. This CDR3 reads CASRSQGTEAFF. The CDR3 nucleotides are TGTGCCAGCAGATCACAGGGTACTGAAGCTTTCTTT.

Notes on this clone: An end of the junction does not agree with germline; a read error may underlie this. This chain links TRBV7-7 with TRBJ2-7; D might be TRBD2 (7 bases). There are 14 residues in the CDR3. Germline CDR1 SSHAT, CDR2 FNYEAQ (reference sequence). CDR3 sequence (DNA): TGTGCTAGCAGCTGGGTCAGTGAGGGGGGGAGGCAGTACTTC. It encodes CASSWVSEGGRQYF.

There are a few counts of this clone. The rearrangement links TRBV25-1 to TRBJ2-7; D not resolved. CDR1 is MGHDK, CDR2 SYGVNS, per germline. The CDR3 contains 11 residues. V lost 8 bases to trimming and J lost 6 bases, with 11 bases between them. CDR3 in amino acids: CASQTLGEQYF. DNA for the CDR3: TGTGCCAGCCAGACACTGGGCGAGCAGTACTTC.